A single sample is the source of the 17 T cell receptor beta chains below, sequenced in a study of spatial heterogeneity in lung cancer. Time point defined: sample taken at primary tumor resection. Extraction of whole RNA from tumor, nontumor lung or frozen PBMC preceded unsorted sequencing. TCRdb passed the 5' RACE reads through MiXCR, listing each CDR3 protein once. The table has some 87,000 distinct CDR3 sequences, 7.5% to 10% seen once. The specimen was PBMCs, collected at surgery. These TCRs come from a male donor with early-stage non-small cell lung cancer.

There are a few counts of this clonotype. The V call is TRBV20-1, the J call TRBJ2-7; 8 positions agree with TRBD1. CDR3 length: 14 amino acids. Germline V lookup: CDR1 DFQATT, CDR2 SNEGSKA (reference sequence). Trimming removed 5 bases from V and 2 bases from J; junction bases left unmatched: 8. The CDR3 is CSAHQGAVTYEQYF. CDR3 nucleotide sequence: TGCAGTGCTCACCAGGGGGCAGTAACCTACGAGCAGTACTTC.

A few counts support this clonotype. The V call is TRBV5-1, the J call TRBJ1-1, with TRBD1 matching over 10 bases. Germline V gene lookup returns CDR1 SGHRS and CDR2 YFSETQ. The CDR3 has 15 amino acids. With V trimmed by 3 bases and J by 5 bases, 7 bases remained unmatched. The CDR3 nucleotides read TGCGCCAGCAGCTGGGGGACAGGGGATGGAACTGAAGCTTTCTTT. Its protein is CASSWGTGDGTEAFF. Drawing the rest from reference TRBV5-1 and TRBJ1-1, the complete variable domain is KAGVTQTPRYLIKTRGQQVTLSCSPISGHRSVSWYQQTPGQGLQFLFEYFSETQRNKGNFPGRFSGRQFSNSRSEMNVSTLELGDSALYLCASSWGTGDGTEAFFGQGTRLTVV.

The chain couples TRBV2 to TRBJ2-7, with 8 positions matching TRBD2. The CDR3 runs 13 residues. Germline trimming cut 4 bases from V and 7 bases from J; bases unmatched to any gene: 6. The V gene's germline CDR1 is SNHLY and CDR2 FYNNEI. The CDR3 DNA sequence: TGTGCCAGCAGTGGCGGTAGCGGGAAGGAGCAGTACTTC. Its translation is CASSGGSGKEQYF.

The chain has TRBV9 and TRBJ2-1; 7 nucleotides agree with TRBD2. The CDR3 length is 16 residues. V gave up 0 bases and J gave up 1 base; unmatched junction bases: 4. CDR1 is SGDLS and CDR2 is YYNGEE in the germline V gene. The CDR3 loop reads CASSVGEGRSYNEQFF. The CDR3, as DNA: TGTGCCAGCAGCGTAGGGGAGGGCAGATCCTACAATGAGCAGTTCTTC.

This clonotype was counted between two and nine times. This chain links TRBV7-8 with TRBJ1-2; D not certain. CDR1 is SGHVS and CDR2 is FQNEAQ in the germline V gene. Trimming removed 0 bases from V and 0 bases from J, with 5 bases in between. This CDR3 has 14 amino acids. The CDR3 nucleotides read TGTGCCAGCAGCTTAGCGGAGGCTAACTATGGCTACACCTTC. Translated: CASSLAEANYGYTF.

This clonotype showed up many times. DNA for the CDR3: TGTGCCAGCAGACCCCTAAGGGATTACAACATTCAGTACTTC. It encodes CASRPLRDYNIQYF. This chain joins TRBV2 and TRBJ2-4; the D is unclear. V shed 6 bases and J shed 7 bases, with 16 bases lying between them. The CDR3 covers 14 residues. CDR1 SNHLY and CDR2 FYNNEI come from the germline V gene. The variable domain in full, completed from reference TRBV2 and TRBJ2-4, reads EPEVTQTPSHQVTQMGQEVILRCVPISNHLYFYWYRQILGQKVEFLVSFYNNEISEKSEIFDDQFSVERPDGSNFTLKIRSTKLEDSAMYFCASRPLRDYNIQYFGAGTRLSVL.

There are many counts of this clonotype. This chain joins TRBV27 and TRBJ1-4; D unresolved. CDR1 and CDR2 from the germline V gene are MNHEY and SMNVEV (reference sequence). The CDR3 sequence is 14 residues long. The germline V and J ends were trimmed by 6 bases and 3 bases, with 11 bases remaining between them. CDR3 region: CASRRHSANEKLFF. CDR3 in DNA: TGTGCCAGCAGACGACATTCAGCTAATGAAAAACTGTTTTTT.

The chain couples TRBV5-1 to TRBJ1-5, with 7 bases identical to TRBD1. Unmatched junction bases numbered 1, after V lost 0 bases and J lost 7 bases. Germline V gene data show CDR1 as SGHRS and CDR2 as YFSETQ. The CDR3 has 13 residues. For the CDR3, the DNA is TGCGCCAGCAGCTTGGAGGGGGCCCAGCCCCAGCATTTT. Its protein is CASSLEGAQPQHF.

Remarks on this clonotype: An end of the junction does not agree with germline; a read error may underlie this. The V and J genes are TRBV11-2 and TRBJ2-5, with 8 bases that match TRBD1. CDR1 is SGHAT, CDR2 FQNNGV, per germline. CDR3 length: 13 residues. The CDR3 DNA reads TGTGCCAGCAGCACCCGACAGGGGCTAGGGGGGTCCTTC. This translates into CASSTRQGLGGSF.

The table lists this clonotype with many counts. The chain couples TRBV20-1 to TRBJ2-7; no clear D. The CDR3 length is 14 residues. Trimming pared 4 bases from V and 1 base from J, leaving 14 bases between. CDR1 is DFQATT, CDR2 SNEGSKA, per germline (reference sequence). CDR3: CSATRLDLSYEQYF. CDR3 bases: TGCAGTGCTACGCGACTCGACCTATCCTACGAGCAGTACTTC.

This clonotype was seen ten or more times. The chain uses TRBV6-1 and TRBJ2-7; TRBD2 matches 10 bases. The CDR3 loop spans 13 amino acids. J was trimmed by 3 bases and V by 10 bases; bases with no gene match: 6. Per germline, CDR1 MNHNS and CDR2 SASEGT. DNA of the CDR3: TGTGCCACAGGACTAGCGGAATTCTACGAGCAGTACTTC. It specifies CATGLAEFYEQYF.

The CDR3 spells CSASWTGAYEQYF. The CDR3 DNA is TGCAGTGCTAGTTGGACAGGGGCCTACGAGCAGTACTTC. The chain combines TRBV20-1 with TRBJ2-7; TRBD1 matches at 9 bases. CDR1 is DFQATT and CDR2 is SNEGSKA in the germline V gene (reference sequence). The CDR3 loop spans 13 amino acids. V dropped 3 bases and J dropped 2; count of bases not matched to a gene: 2.

This clonotype was recorded at least ten times. The chain links TRBV25-1 to TRBJ2-1; 7 bases agree with TRBD1. The trim removed 7 bases at V and 7 bases at J, leaving 10 bases unmatched. Germline values: CDR1 MGHDK, CDR2 SYGVNS. The CDR3 sequence is 14 residues long. CDR3 amino acids: CASTLGTVRNEQFF. CDR3 bases: TGTGCCAGCACCCTAGGGACAGTTCGAAATGAGCAGTTCTTC.

CDR3 sequence: CASSFRSGRLSYNEQFF. CDR3 in DNA: TGTGCCAGCAGTTTTCGGAGCGGGCGGTTATCCTACAATGAGCAGTTCTTC. The chain carries TRBV28 and TRBJ2-1; weak D call: TRBD2 (6 bases). Germline V lookup: CDR1 MDHEN, CDR2 SYDVKM. The CDR3 covers 17 residues. V was clipped by 3 bases and J by 1 base, with 16 bases between them.

This clonotype was detected only a few times. The chain combines TRBV6-2 or TRBV6-3 with TRBJ1-5, with D possibly being TRBD1 (5 bases). This CDR3 spans 13 amino acids. Trimming shortened V by 5 bases and J by 6 bases, and 11 bases separated the two germline ends. CDR1 is MNHEY and CDR2 is SVGEGT in the germline V gene. Written as DNA, the CDR3 is TGTGCCAGCAGTCTCGGGGGTACTCAGCCCCAGCATTTT. The encoded protein is CASSLGGTQPQHF.

This chain connects TRBV18 to TRBJ2-2; no firm D call. This CDR3 is built from 14 residues. In germline, CDR1 is KGHSH, CDR2 LQKENI. Trimming stripped 3 bases from V and 0 bases from J, with 5 bases between. The CDR3 loop reads CASSPIANTGELFF. The CDR3 DNA is TGTGCCAGCTCACCGATCGCGAACACCGGGGAGCTGTTTTTT.

J is TRBJ1-5 and V is TRBV6-5, with D possibly being TRBD1 (6 bases). CDR3 size: 16 residues. Trimming removed 4 bases at V and 2 bases at J, with 15 bases between. CDR1 and CDR2 (germline): MNHEY, SVGAGI. CDR3 sequence: CASSSRRGLGNQPQHF. CDR3 coding DNA: TGTGCCAGCAGTTCACGTCGGGGGCTTGGCAATCAGCCCCAGCATTTT.